A single sample gave rise to the 21 T cell receptor beta chains below, sequenced in a study of regulatory T cells in long-lasting Graves disease. Time point denoted: persistent/refractory GD, antithyroid drugs over 5 years with positive TRAb. TCR sequences were obtained from RNA taken from PBMCs. CDR3 regions were amplified by Arm-PCR using iRepertoire HTBI primers to build TCR beta libraries. TCRdb reanalysed the multiplex PCR reads using MiXCR and keeps one entry per CDR3 protein. The repertoire holds about 470,000 distinct CDR3 sequences, with around 21% as singletons. This sample comprised peripheral blood mononuclear cells (PBMCs), obtained when the disease was refractory, from a patient treated with antithyroid drugs. Every receptor here comes from a female donor with Graves disease.

J is TRBJ2-2 and V is TRBV30; D uncertain. The CDR3 extends over 12 amino acids. V dropped 3 bases and J dropped 1 base, with 3 bases sitting between them. Germline values: CDR1 GTSNPN, CDR2 SVGIG (reference sequence). CDR3 sequence: CAWRVNTGELFF. CDR3 nucleotide sequence: TGTGCCTGGAGGGTGAACACCGGGGAGCTGTTTTTT. The full variable domain, in which reference TRBV30 and TRBJ2-2 provide the parts outside the CDR3, is SQTIHQWPATLVQPVGSPLSLECTVEGTSNPNLYWYRQAAGRGLQLLFYSVGIGQISSEVPQNLSASRPQDRQFILSSKKLLLSDSGFYLCAWRVNTGELFFGEGSRLTVL.

This sequence joins TRBV9 and TRBJ2-7, with 8 bases that match TRBD1. With 9 bases clipped from V and 3 bases from J, the junction kept 11 bases outside the gene matches. This CDR3 spans 14 amino acids. Germline values: CDR1 SGDLS, CDR2 YYNGEE. The CDR3 region is CANSGQGQDYEQYF. CDR3 coding DNA: TGTGCCAACAGTGGACAGGGACAGGACTACGAGCAGTACTTC.

This clonotype was seen at least ten times. The chain couples TRBV2 to TRBJ2-7, with 7 bases aligning to TRBD1. Germline V gene sequence: CDR1 SNHLY, CDR2 FYNNEI. The junction had 3 bases not matched to a gene; V was cut back by 0 bases and J by 4 bases. This CDR3 contains 14 residues. The CDR3 region is CASSEAGQSYEQYF. As DNA, the CDR3 is TGTGCCAGCAGTGAAGCGGGACAGAGTTACGAGCAGTACTTC.

CDR3 sequence reads: CASSVAAAASSYEQYF. CDR3 bases: TGTGCCAGCAGCGTAGCGGCTGCCGCAAGCTCCTACGAGCAGTACTTC. The chain couples TRBV9 to TRBJ2-7; no reliable D call. The V end was cut by 0 bases, the J end by 0 bases, with 13 bases between. CDR1 SGDLS and CDR2 YYNGEE come from the germline V gene. This CDR3 contains 16 residues. Full variable domain (remainder filled in from reference TRBV9 and TRBJ2-7): DSGVTQTPKHLITATGQRVTLRCSPRSGDLSVYWYQQSLDQGLQFLIQYYNGEERAKGNILERFSAQQFPDLHSELNLSSLELGDSALYFCASSVAAAASSYEQYFGPGTRLTVT.

The CDR3 protein is CASSQGTGGAFF. For the CDR3, the DNA is TGCGCCAGCAGCCAAGGGACAGGGGGAGCTTTCTTT. The V and J genes are TRBV4-1 and TRBJ1-1; 10 positions agree with TRBD1. Looked up from germline, CDR1 is MGHRA and CDR2 is YSYEKL. This CDR3 comprises 12 residues. V was pared by 1 base and J by 10 bases, with 0 bases of the junction left unmatched.

This clonotype has only a few counts. The rearrangement links TRBV5-1 to TRBJ2-2, with TRBD1 identical over 7 bases. Per the germline V gene, CDR1 is SGHRS and CDR2 is YFSETQ. After removal of 7 bases from V and 4 bases from J, the junction contained 4 bases not matched to a gene. This CDR3 region has 13 residues. The chain's CDR3 is CASLQGITGELFF. The CDR3 DNA reads TGCGCCAGCCTACAGGGGATCACCGGGGAGCTGTTTTTT.

This clonotype was counted ten times or more. The V and J genes are TRBV2 and TRBJ2-4, with D possibly matching TRBD2 (6 bases). Looked up from germline, CDR1 is SNHLY and CDR2 is FYNNEI. The CDR3 length is 14 residues. With 9 bases removed from V and 5 bases from J, the gap between germline ends came to 17 bases. CDR3 coding DNA: TGTGCCAGATCAGGCGGGGCTGGAGAAAACATTCAGTACTTC. Its translation is CARSGGAGENIQYF.

V gene TRBV5-1 combines with J gene TRBJ2-2, with 11 nucleotides matching TRBD1. CDR1 is SGHRS, CDR2 YFSETQ, per germline. Trimming removed 4 bases from V and 4 bases from J; junction bases left unmatched: 3. The CDR3 runs to 15 residues. For the CDR3, the DNA is TGCGCCAGCAGCACAGGACAGGGGGCCACCGGGGAGCTGTTTTTT. This gives the protein CASSTGQGATGELFF.

In its sample, this clonotype was seen many times. The chain combines TRBV12-3 or TRBV12-4 with TRBJ1-4, with D perhaps TRBD1 (5 bases). Trimming stripped 8 bases from V and 11 bases from J, with 15 bases between. CDR3 size: 12 residues. The CDR3, as DNA: TGTGCCAGCTCTATAAGGGGCGGGAAACTGTTTTTT. Its translation: CASSIRGGKLFF.

This clonotype was observed at least ten times. The chain is built from TRBV5-1 and TRBJ2-7; 10 bases are shared with TRBD2. The V and J ends lost 1 base and 3 bases, in that order; junction bases with no gene match: 10. Germline-derived CDR1 and CDR2 are SGHRS and YFSETQ. There are 17 residues in the CDR3. The CDR3 DNA reads TGCGCCAGCAGCTTGATTCTAGCGGGAGCGGCTAGCTACGAGCAGTACTTC. Translated, it gives CASSLILAGAASYEQYF.

Concerning this clonotype: Possible read error: a much larger clone is one base away. The chain is built from TRBV20-1 and TRBJ1-1; 7 nucleotides line up with TRBD1. Germline V gene data show CDR1 as DFQATT and CDR2 as SNEGSKA (reference sequence). J lost 9 bases, V lost 1 base, and 8 bases had no gene match. The CDR3 has 13 amino acids. The CDR3 DNA sequence: TGCAGTGCTAGAGTGACAGGGAAGATCAAAGCTTTCTTT. This gives the protein CSARVTGKIKAFF.

This clonotype was counted ten times or more. The genes are TRBV7-2 and TRBJ1-1, with TRBD1 matching over 7 bases. CDR1 is SGHTA and CDR2 is FQGNSA in the germline V gene. There are 15 residues in the CDR3. V shed 1 base and J 5 bases; nucleotides not matched to a gene: 7. The CDR3 sequence is CASSLEDRIWTEAFF. As DNA, the CDR3 is TGTGCCAGCAGCTTAGAGGACAGGATCTGGACTGAAGCTTTCTTT.

The J gene is TRBJ1-3, the V gene TRBV10-3, with D uncertain. The V gene lost 5 bases and the J gene lost 0 bases, with 8 bases spanning the gap. CDR1 is ENHRY and CDR2 is SYGVKD in the germline V gene. This CDR3 spans 14 amino acids. The CDR3 loop is CAISLEISGNTIYF. In DNA, the CDR3 is TGTGCCATCAGTTTAGAGATCTCTGGAAACACCATATATTTT.

Only a few counts were recorded for this clonotype. The rearrangement links TRBV20-1 to TRBJ1-5, with D tentatively TRBD1 (5 bases). The V gene's germline CDR1 is DFQATT and CDR2 SNEGSKA (reference sequence). With 0 bases removed from V and 1 base from J, the gap between germline ends came to 10 bases. The CDR3 contains 15 residues. CDR3 loop: CSARDLGGSNQPQHF. The CDR3 DNA is TGCAGTGCTAGAGATCTGGGGGGAAGCAATCAGCCCCAGCATTTT.

This clonotype was recorded a few times. The chain employs TRBV28 and TRBJ2-3, with D maybe TRBD2 (8 bases). The germline V and J ends were trimmed by 5 bases and 3 bases, with 27 bases remaining between them. The germline CDR1 and CDR2 sequences are MDHEN and SYDVKM. The CDR3 length is 19 residues. As DNA, the CDR3 is TGTGCCAGCAGTGGGACAGCCCCCGGCGCTAGCGGGTCGACAGATACGCAGTATTTT. Translated: CASSGTAPGASGSTDTQYF.

This clonotype has only a few counts. The chain is built from TRBV10-1 and TRBJ1-3; D not certain. The V end lost 3 bases, the J end lost 2 bases, and 5 bases lay between the germline ends. The germline CDR1 and CDR2 sequences are WNHNN and SYGVQD (reference sequence). The CDR3 totals 13 residues. CDR3 loop: CASSDEPGNTIYF. The CDR3 nucleotides read TGCGCCAGCAGTGATGAGCCTGGAAACACCATATATTTT.

Ten or more counts support this clonotype. Here the CDR3 reads CSVGTGVSEQYF. In DNA form, the CDR3 reads TGCAGCGTTGGGACAGGGGTTTCCGAGCAGTACTTC. This chain connects TRBV29-1 to TRBJ2-7, with 9 bases matching TRBD1. The CDR3 extends over 12 amino acids. CDR1 is SQVTM, CDR2 ANQGSEA, per germline. The V and J ends lost 4 bases and 6 bases, in that order; junction bases with no gene match: 4.

The chain uses TRBV3-1 and TRBJ2-7; 9 positions agree with TRBD2. The CDR3 is 14 residues long. Germline values: CDR1 LGHDT, CDR2 YNNKEL (reference sequence). The junction had 7 bases not matched to a gene; V was cut back by 5 bases and J by 5 bases. The CDR3 protein is CASSFSGRANEQYF. In DNA form, the CDR3 reads TGTGCCAGCAGCTTTAGCGGGAGAGCCAACGAGCAGTACTTC.

This clonotype has just one count. One base away lies a much larger clone, so this may be a sequencing read error. Because it lacks the conserved phenylalanine or tryptophan at the end, this CDR3 is likely a read error. The rearrangement links TRBV7-9 to TRBJ1-5; tentatively, D is TRBD1 (6 bases). The CDR3 totals 14 residues. V dropped 5 bases and J dropped 6 bases, with 14 bases sitting between them. The germline gives CDR1 SEHNR, CDR2 FQNEAQ (reference sequence). The chain's CDR3 is CASSLRDTIQPQHL. For the CDR3, the DNA is TGTGCCAGCAGCCTCCGGGACACCATTCAGCCCCAGCATCTT.

V is TRBV7-2 and J is TRBJ2-7; D is ambiguous. The CDR3 has 15 residues. Trimming pared 6 bases from V and 2 bases from J, leaving 17 bases between. Germline V gene lookup returns CDR1 SGHTA and CDR2 FQGNSA. The CDR3, as DNA: TGTGCCAGCAGTTCTGGGCCTAACCTTCCCTACGAGCAGTACTTC. Amino acids: CASSSGPNLPYEQYF.

This clonotype was counted ten times or more. J is TRBJ2-5 and V is TRBV27, with 13 nucleotides matching TRBD2. Germline V gene data show CDR1 as MNHEY and CDR2 as SMNVEV (reference sequence). V dropped 5 bases and J dropped 5; count of bases not matched to a gene: 11. The CDR3 contains 17 residues. This chain's CDR3 is CASSPGTSGTRLETQYF. DNA of the CDR3: TGTGCCAGCAGTCCCGGGACTAGCGGGACCCGGCTGGAGACCCAGTACTTC.